The TCR beta chain under discussion was sequenced for a study of response to subunit inactivated influenza vaccine. This CDR3 spans 14 amino acids. Trimming took 9 bases from V and 4 from J, leaving 19 bases between them. The germline CDR1 and CDR2 sequences are SGHNT and YYREEE (reference sequence). The study's findings and limits: A suggestion made by the authors is that each seasonal influenza vaccination recruits few new T cells.

TCRdb re-called the RT-PCR reads with MiXCR, one entry per CDR3 protein. Of about 520,000 distinct CDR3 sequences detected, approximately 6.9% appear once; the ten largest clones hold about an eighth. Note on this clonotype: Its antigen is not identified.

J is TRBJ2-5 and V is TRBV5-4; D unresolved. The specimen was PBMCs from blood, collected roughly 24 months after vaccination. The sequence was obtained from a man aged 50 to 69 who received an inactivated influenza vaccine. The CDR3 is CATAASRVGETQYF. In DNA form, the CDR3 reads TGTGCCACAGCAGCTTCAAGGGTAGGAGAGACCCAGTACTTC.